This TCR beta chain is from a study of blood T cell repertoires in COVID-19. Original analysis: Amplifying reference gene primers gave estimates of nucleated cell counts. The protocol was immunoSEQ multiplex PCR, while the TCRdb copy is restricted to in-frame clones and leaves out a portion. The D gene and trimming were derived from the DNA, and the V and J assignments and clone size from that table. The sample holds around 190,000 clones, more than 80% seen once. The V gene lost 3 bases and the J gene lost 14 bases, with 11 bases spanning the gap. The V gene's germline CDR1 is MGHDK and CDR2 SYGVNS. The CDR3 loop spans 12 amino acids.

The rearrangement joins TRBV25-1 to TRBJ1-6; no clear D. Sample: peripheral blood. The sequence came from a woman in her sixties or seventies with acute or convalescent COVID-19. The CDR3 DNA reads as TGTGCCAGCAGTGAGACCCAGGTGGCCCTCCACTTT. Translated, it gives CASSETQVALHF.